This T cell receptor beta chain was documented in a study of regulatory dendritic cells for organ transplantation. Study-level results: Memory T cells were less diverse than naive, with memory CD8+ most oligoclonal. Considerable individual heterogeneity was seen in alloreactive memory CD8+ T cells.

Using immunoSEQ multiplex PCR, the repertoire was profiled, and TCRdb retains in-frame clones only, with some absent. The repertoire has 20,000 to 25,000 clones, 80% to 90% of them found once; the top ten carry roughly 0.67%. Sorted T cells were CFSE-labeled and cultured roughly five days with allogeneic regulatory or mature dendritic cells at 1:10. FACS sorted CD4+ or CD8+ T cells into CD45RA+ naive and CD45RO+ memory. V gave up 4 bases and J gave up 0 bases; unmatched junction bases: 8. This CDR3 has 17 residues. Germline CDR1 is SGHNT and CDR2 is YYREEE (reference sequence). With regard to this clone: Its specificity is unknown.

This rearrangement joins TRBV5-4 to TRBJ1-1; the match to TRBD1 covers 11 bases. Sequenced sample: naive CD4+ T cells from blood cultured with regulatory dendritic cells. Subset specified: CD45RA+ naive T cells. The origin of this receptor is a human donor in good health. The CDR3 sequence is CASSPRPGQGVNTEAFF. The CDR3 DNA sequence: TGTGCCAGCAGCCCCAGACCGGGACAGGGGGTGAACACTGAAGCTTTCTTT.